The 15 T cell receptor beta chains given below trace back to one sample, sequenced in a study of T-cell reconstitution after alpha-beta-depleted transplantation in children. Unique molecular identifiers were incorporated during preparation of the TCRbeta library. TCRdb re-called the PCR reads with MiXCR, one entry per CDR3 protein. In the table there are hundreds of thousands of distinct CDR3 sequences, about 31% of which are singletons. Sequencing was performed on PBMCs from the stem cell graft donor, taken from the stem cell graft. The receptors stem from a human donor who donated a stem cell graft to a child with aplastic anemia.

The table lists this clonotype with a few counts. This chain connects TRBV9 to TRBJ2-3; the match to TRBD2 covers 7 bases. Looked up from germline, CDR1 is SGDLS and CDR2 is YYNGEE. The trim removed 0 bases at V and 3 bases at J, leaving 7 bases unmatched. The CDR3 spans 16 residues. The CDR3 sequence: CASSVVGAGVTDTQYF. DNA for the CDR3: TGTGCCAGCAGCGTAGTAGGGGCGGGAGTAACAGATACGCAGTATTTT.

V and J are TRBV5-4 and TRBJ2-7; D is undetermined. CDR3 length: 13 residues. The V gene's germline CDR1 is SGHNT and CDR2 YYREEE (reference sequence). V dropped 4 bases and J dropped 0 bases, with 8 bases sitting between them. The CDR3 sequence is CASSHTSSYEQYF. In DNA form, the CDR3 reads TGTGCCAGCAGCCATACAAGCTCCTACGAGCAGTACTTC.

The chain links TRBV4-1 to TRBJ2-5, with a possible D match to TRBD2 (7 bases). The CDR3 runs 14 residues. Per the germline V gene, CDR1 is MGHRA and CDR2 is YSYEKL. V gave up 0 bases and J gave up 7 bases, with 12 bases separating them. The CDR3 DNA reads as TGCGCCAGCAGCCAAGAGGGGGGGCCCGGGACCCAGTACTTC. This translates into CASSQEGGPGTQYF.

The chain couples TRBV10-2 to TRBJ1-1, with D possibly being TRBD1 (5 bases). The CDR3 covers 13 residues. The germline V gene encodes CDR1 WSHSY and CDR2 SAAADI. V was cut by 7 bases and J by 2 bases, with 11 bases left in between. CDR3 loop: CASTGALNTEAFF. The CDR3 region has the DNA TGCGCCAGCACTGGGGCGCTAAACACTGAAGCTTTCTTT.

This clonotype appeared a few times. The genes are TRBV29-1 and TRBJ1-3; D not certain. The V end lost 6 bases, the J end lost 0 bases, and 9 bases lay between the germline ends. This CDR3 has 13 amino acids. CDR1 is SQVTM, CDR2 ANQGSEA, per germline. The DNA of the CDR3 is TGCAGCGTGGGTTCCGGCTCTGGAAACACCATATATTTT. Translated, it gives CSVGSGSGNTIYF.

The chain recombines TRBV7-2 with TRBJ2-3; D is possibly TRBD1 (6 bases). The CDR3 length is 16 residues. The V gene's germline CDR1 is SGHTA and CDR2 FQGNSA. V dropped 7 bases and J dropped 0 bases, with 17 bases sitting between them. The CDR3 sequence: CASTTVGTTSTDTQYF. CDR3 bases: TGTGCCAGCACCACGGTGGGGACAACTAGCACAGATACGCAGTATTTT.

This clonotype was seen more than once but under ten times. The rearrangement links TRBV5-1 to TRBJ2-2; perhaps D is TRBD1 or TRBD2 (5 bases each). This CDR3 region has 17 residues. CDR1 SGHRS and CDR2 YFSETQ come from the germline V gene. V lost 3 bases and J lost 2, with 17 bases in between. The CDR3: CASSSQTVLGNTGELFF. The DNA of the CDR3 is TGCGCCAGCAGCTCCCAGACAGTACTAGGAAACACCGGGGAGCTGTTTTTT.

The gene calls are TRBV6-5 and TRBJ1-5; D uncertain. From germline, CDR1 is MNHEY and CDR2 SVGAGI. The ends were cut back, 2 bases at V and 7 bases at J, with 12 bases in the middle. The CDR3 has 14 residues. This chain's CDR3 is CASSYTKSRQPQHF. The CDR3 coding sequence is TGTGCCAGCAGTTACACAAAGAGTCGACAGCCCCAGCATTTT.

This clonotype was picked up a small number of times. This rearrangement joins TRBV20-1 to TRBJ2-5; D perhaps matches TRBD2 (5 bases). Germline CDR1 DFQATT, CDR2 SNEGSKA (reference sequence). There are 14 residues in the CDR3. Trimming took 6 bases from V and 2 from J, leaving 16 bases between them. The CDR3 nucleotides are TGCAGTGCCGACTCCAGAAGGGAGCAAGAGACCCAGTACTTC. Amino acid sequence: CSADSRREQETQYF.

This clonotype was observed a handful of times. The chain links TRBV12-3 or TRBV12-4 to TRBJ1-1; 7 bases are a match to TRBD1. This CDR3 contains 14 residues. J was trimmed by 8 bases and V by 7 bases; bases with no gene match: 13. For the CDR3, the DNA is TGTGCCAGCATTCCTTTAGGGGGCCCCCAGGAAGCTTTCTTT. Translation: CASIPLGGPQEAFF.

CDR3 bases: TGCAGCGTTGAAGGGGACAATTCCTACGAGCAGTACTTC. Translation: CSVEGDNSYEQYF. The J gene is TRBJ2-7, the V gene TRBV29-1, with D tentatively TRBD1 (6 bases). Trimming stripped 1 base from V and 1 base from J, with 8 bases between. The CDR3 consists of 13 residues. Germline loops: CDR1 SQVTM, CDR2 ANQGSEA.

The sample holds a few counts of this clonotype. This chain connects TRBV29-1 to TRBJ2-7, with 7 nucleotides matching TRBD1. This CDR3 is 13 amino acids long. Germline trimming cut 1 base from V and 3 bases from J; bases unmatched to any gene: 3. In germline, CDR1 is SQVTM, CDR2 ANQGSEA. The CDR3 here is CSVEGRQGYEQYF. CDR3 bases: TGCAGCGTTGAAGGACGACAGGGCTACGAGCAGTACTTC.

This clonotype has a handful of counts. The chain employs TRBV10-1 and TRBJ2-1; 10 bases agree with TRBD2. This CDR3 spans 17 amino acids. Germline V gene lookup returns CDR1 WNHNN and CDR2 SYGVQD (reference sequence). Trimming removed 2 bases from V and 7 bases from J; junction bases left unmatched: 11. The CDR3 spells CASSEGLAGVGVNEQFF. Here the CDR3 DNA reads TGCGCCAGCAGTGAGGGTCTAGCGGGAGTAGGTGTGAATGAGCAGTTCTTC.

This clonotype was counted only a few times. This CDR3 reads CASSFSGFGYTF. The CDR3 nucleotides are TGTGCCAGCAGTTTTTCTGGTTTTGGCTACACCTTC. This rearrangement joins TRBV12-3 or TRBV12-4 to TRBJ1-2; D call uncertain. V shed 3 bases and J shed 7 bases, with 9 bases lying between them. The CDR3 loop spans 12 amino acids.

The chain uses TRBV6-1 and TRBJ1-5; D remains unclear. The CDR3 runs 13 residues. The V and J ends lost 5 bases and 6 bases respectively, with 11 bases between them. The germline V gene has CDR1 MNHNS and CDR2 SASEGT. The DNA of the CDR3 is TGTGCCAGCAGTAGCGCCGGGGTTCAGCCCCAGCATTTT. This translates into CASSSAGVQPQHF.